Reported below is one TCR beta chain. The data were obtained in a study of blood T cell repertoires in COVID-19. At the level of the study: PBMCs, B-cell-depleted T cells, or T cells provided the cDNA or gDNA that made up the material.

Cohorts were based on clinical histories the participants reported. Each recovered donor of Cohort 3 presented with two negative PCRs, clearance, or symptom resolution. CDR1 MNHEY and CDR2 SVGAGI come from the germline V gene. The V segment lost 4 bases and the J segment 7 bases; nucleotides outside the gene matches: 13. The CDR3 is made up of 16 amino acids. In the authors' methods: Using reference gene primer amplification, nucleated cell counts were estimated. The method was immunoSEQ multiplex PCR; TCRdb's version includes in-frame clones alone and lacks a portion of them. The V and J calls and the clone size are those of that table, but D and trimming were determined from the DNA. Here the sample spans a few hundred thousand clones, roughly nine tenths being singletons.

This receptor was identified in a woman in her twenties or thirties who had recovered from COVID-19. The chain employs TRBV6-5 and TRBJ1-5; 7 bases are shared with TRBD1. Sequenced input: PBMCs or T cells enriched from blood (not recorded which). The DNA for the CDR3 is TGTGCCAGCAGTTCGATACGGAGGACAGGTTTGCAGCCCCAGCATTTT. Translating it yields CASSSIRRTGLQPQHF.